This T cell receptor (beta chain) was observed in a study of blood T cell repertoires in COVID-19 (dated by TCRdb to 2018 to 2021). Regarding the complete study: Collaborator samples came from the United States, Italy and Spain and covered acute and convalescent phases of COVID-19. The material from the prospective study consisted of cDNA or gDNA derived from T cells, B-cell-depleted T cells, or PBMCs. The dataset comprised deeply sampled blood TCRbeta repertoires from subjects exposed to, actively infected with, or recovered from COVID-19. A freely available public database, intended as a resource for researchers studying the immune response to SARS-CoV-2, is where the repertoires were released. Samples were obtained from the ongoing ImmuneRACE study (first 160 participants) and from 1,254 subjects provided by 6 global collaborators. A de-identified subject ID, COVID-19 status, age in years and sex were almost always included in the sample metadata. Where available, HLA class I and class II types were taken from metadata supplied by the sample provider and were not determined by assay-based typing.

General findings and caveats noted by the study authors: Clinical and demographic metadata were provided uncurated, with the amount varying by source and participant.

TCRbeta CDR3 regions were amplified from genomic DNA by means of the immunoSEQ Assay, a bias-controlled multiplex PCR. The paper's processing steps were these. Nucleated cell counts per sample were estimated from amplification of reference gene primers within the assay. Sequence reads were collapsed and filtered to measure the absolute abundance of every unique TCRbeta CDR3 rearrangement. Productive Simpson clonality was computed per sample as the square root of Simpson's diversity index over productive rearrangements. In TCRdb, the immuneACCESS table is reduced to in-frame sequences with V and J assigned. These tables do not hold every clone; where another copy was compared, an unresolved V gene accounts for under half, and the others remain unexplained. From that table come the V and J calls and clone size; the DNA was used to work out D and trimming. In this sample the table shows 30,000 to 40,000 clones, around 79% of which occur a single time. The ten largest clones take up around 20% of the sample.

Whole blood was collected in K2EDTA tubes by collaborating institutions according to the institutions' own protocols. For TCRbeta analysis, collaborator samples were shipped as frozen whole blood, as isolated PBMCs, or as DNA extracted from either sample type. Comments on this clone: Its cognate antigen has yet to be identified. No clone much larger than this one lies a single base away; base qualities are absent.

The CDR3, cysteine through phenylalanine, is 14 amino acids long. Only the CDR3 DNA is retained, 42 bases long and in frame from the first base. Per the germline V gene, SGHRS is the CDR1 and YFSETQ is the CDR2. Deletion took 0 bases off V and 9 bases off J, with a span of 16 bases between the germline ends. The TCR comes from a man in his sixties or seventies with acute or convalescent COVID-19. The rearrangement joined TRBV5-1 to TRBJ2-7; a tentative D call is TRBD1 (7 bases match). The sequenced sample consisted of peripheral blood. The CDR3 sequence is CASSLGPGGSGQYF. The DNA reads as follows: TGCGCCAGCAGCTTGGGGCCAGGGGGGAGCGGGCAGTACTTC. The CDR3 plus the reference TRBV5-1 and TRBJ2-7 genes for the other parts give the full variable domain: KAGVTQTPRYLIKTRGQQVTLSCSPISGHRSVSWYQQTPGQGLQFLFEYFSETQRNKGNFPGRFSGRQFSNSRSEMNVSTLELGDSALYLCASSLGPGGSGQYFGPGTRLTVT.